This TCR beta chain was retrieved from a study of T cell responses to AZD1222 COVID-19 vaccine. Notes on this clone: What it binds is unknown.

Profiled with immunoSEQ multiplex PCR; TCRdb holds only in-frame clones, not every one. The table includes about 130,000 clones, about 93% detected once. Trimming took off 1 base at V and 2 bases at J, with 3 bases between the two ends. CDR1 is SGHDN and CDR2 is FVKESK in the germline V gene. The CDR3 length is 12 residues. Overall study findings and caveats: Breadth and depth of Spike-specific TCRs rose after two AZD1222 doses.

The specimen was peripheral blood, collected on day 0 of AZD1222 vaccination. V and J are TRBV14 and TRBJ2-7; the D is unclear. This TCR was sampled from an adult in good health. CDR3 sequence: CASSQGPYEQYF. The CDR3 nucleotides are TGTGCCAGCAGCCAAGGACCCTACGAGCAGTACTTC. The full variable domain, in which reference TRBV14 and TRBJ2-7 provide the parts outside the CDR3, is EAGVTQFPSHSVIEKGQTVTLRCDPISGHDNLYWYRRVMGKEIKFLLHFVKESKQDESGMPNNRFLAERTGGTYSTLKVQPAELEDSGVYFCASSQGPYEQYFGPGTRLTVT.